This T cell receptor (beta chain) was obtained from a study of lymphopenia after photon versus proton radiotherapy. General study findings and limits: Post-nadir TCR diversity decline inversely tracked overall survival among those who died. Photon-treated patients lost naive T cells and TCR diversity; proton-treated stayed stable. Only patients who died were analyzed for survival; proton advantage is unproven.

This clone occurred a few times. Antigen specificity is unknown. Trimming removed 6 bases from V and 2 bases from J, with 10 bases in between. The V gene's germline CDR1 is MDHEN and CDR2 SYDVKM. The CDR3 runs to 13 residues. Assay used: immunoSEQ multiplex PCR; TCRdb lists only in-frame clones, some missing. The table includes about 50,000 clones, around four fifths detected once. This specimen consisted of peripheral blood, obtained from a patient treated with photon-based radiotherapy. The gene calls are TRBV28 and TRBJ1-1; D not resolved. The TCR sequence derives from a man between 45 and 60 years old with gastric cancer. CDR3 sequence: CASRGHHNTEAFF. CDR3 coding DNA: TGTGCCAGCAGGGGTCATCATAACACTGAAGCTTTCTTT.